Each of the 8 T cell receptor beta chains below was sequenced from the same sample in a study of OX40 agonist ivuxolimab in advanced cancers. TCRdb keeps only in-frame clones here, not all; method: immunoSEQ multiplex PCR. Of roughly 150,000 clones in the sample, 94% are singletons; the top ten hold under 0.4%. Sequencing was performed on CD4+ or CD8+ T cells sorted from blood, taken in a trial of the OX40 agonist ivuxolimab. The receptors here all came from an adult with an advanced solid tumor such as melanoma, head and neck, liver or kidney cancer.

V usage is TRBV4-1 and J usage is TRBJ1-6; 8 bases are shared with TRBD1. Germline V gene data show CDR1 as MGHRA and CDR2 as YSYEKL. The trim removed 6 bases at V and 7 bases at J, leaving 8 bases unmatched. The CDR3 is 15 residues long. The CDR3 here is CASSPGQEPNSPLHF. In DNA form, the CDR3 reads TGCGCCAGCAGTCCGGGACAGGAACCCAATTCACCCCTCCACTTT.

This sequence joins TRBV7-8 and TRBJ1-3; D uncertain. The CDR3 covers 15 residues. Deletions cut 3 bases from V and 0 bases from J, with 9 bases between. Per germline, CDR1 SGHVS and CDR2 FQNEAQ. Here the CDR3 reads CASSLQDYSGNTIYF. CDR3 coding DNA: TGTGCCAGCAGCTTGCAGGATTACTCTGGAAACACCATATATTTT.

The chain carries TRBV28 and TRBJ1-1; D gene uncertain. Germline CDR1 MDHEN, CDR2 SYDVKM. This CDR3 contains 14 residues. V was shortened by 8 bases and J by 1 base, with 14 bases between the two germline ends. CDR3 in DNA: TGTGCCAGCCGGTTCCCCGTTCCGAACACTGAAGCTTTCTTT. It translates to CASRFPVPNTEAFF.

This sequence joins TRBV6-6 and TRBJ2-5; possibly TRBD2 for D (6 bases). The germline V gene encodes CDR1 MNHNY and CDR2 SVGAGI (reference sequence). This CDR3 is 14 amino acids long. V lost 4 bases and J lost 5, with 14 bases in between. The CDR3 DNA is TGTGCCAGCAGTTCCGGGGGTCTCGTGGAGACCCAGTACTTC. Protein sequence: CASSSGGLVETQYF.

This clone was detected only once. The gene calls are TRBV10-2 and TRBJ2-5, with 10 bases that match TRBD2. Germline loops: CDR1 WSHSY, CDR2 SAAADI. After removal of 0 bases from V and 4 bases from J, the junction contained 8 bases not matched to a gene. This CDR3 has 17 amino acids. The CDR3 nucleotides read TGCGCCAGCAGTGAGTCTAGGCCTAGCGGGAGTGGAGAGACCCAGTACTTC. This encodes CASSESRPSGSGETQYF.

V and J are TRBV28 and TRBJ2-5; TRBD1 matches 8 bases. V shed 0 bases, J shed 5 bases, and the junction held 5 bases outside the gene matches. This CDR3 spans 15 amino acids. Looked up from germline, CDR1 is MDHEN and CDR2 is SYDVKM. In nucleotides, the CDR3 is TGTGCCAGCAGTTTATGGGGCAGGACAGGGGAGACCCAGTACTTC. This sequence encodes CASSLWGRTGETQYF.

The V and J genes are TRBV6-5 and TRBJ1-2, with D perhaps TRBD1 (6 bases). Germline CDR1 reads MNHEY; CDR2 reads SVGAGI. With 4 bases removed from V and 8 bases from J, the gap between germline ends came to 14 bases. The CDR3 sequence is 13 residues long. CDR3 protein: CASSSAGAEGYTF. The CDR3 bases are TGTGCCAGCAGTTCGGCGGGGGCGGAGGGCTACACCTTC.

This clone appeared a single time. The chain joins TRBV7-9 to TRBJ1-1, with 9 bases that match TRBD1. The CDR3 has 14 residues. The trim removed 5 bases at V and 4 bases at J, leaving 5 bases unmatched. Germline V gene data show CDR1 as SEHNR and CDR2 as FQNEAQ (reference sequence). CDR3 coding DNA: TGTGCCAGCAGCCCGAAGACAGGGGGCACTGAAGCTTTCTTT. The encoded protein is CASSPKTGGTEAFF.